This entry features one TCR beta chain sequence. What it binds is unknown. The data were obtained in a study of graft-versus-host responses after intestinal transplantation. Study as a whole: Induction with anti-thymocyte globulin, then tacrolimus and steroids for roughly three years, was given to all recipients.

TCRdb's copy holds only in-frame clones and misses some; the assay was immunoSEQ multiplex PCR. The data show over 70,000 clones, around 95% seen once. V lost 2 bases and J 7 bases, leaving 12 bases between the germline ends. This CDR3 has 14 residues. Germline V lookup: CDR1 ENHRY, CDR2 SYGVKD. This sequence joins TRBV10-3 and TRBJ2-1, with D possibly matching TRBD2 (5 bases). This material consisted of unstimulated CD8+ T cells sorted from spleen or lymph node cells, taken before intestinal transplant. This TCR was sampled from a human donor who received an intestinal transplant. The CDR3 region is CAISEEGGGNEQFF. The CDR3 coding sequence is TGTGCCATCAGTGAGGAGGGCGGTGGGAATGAGCAGTTCTTC.